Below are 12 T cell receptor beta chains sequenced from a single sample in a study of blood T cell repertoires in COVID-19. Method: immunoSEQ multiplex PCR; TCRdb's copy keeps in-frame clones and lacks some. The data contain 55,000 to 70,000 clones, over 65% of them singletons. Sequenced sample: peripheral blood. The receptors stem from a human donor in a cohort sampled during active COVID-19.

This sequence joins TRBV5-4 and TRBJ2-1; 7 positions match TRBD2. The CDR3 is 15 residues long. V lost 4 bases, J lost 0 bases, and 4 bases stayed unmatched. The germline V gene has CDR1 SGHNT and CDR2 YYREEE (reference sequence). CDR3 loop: CASSPGGSSYNEQFF. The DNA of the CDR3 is TGTGCCAGCAGCCCCGGGGGGAGCTCCTACAATGAGCAGTTCTTC. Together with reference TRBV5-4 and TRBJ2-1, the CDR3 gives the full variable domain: ETGVTQSPTHLIKTRGQQVTLRCSSQSGHNTVSWYQQALGQGPQFIFQYYREEENGRGNFPPRFSGLQFPNYSSELNVNALELDDSALYLCASSPGGSSYNEQFFGPGTRLTVL.

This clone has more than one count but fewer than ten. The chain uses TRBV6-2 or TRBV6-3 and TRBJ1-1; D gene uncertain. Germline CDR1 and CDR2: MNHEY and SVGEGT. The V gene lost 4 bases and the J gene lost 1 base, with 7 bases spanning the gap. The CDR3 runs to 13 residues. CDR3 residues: CASSFGRNTEAFF. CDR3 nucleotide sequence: TGTGCCAGCAGTTTTGGGAGGAACACTGAAGCTTTCTTT.

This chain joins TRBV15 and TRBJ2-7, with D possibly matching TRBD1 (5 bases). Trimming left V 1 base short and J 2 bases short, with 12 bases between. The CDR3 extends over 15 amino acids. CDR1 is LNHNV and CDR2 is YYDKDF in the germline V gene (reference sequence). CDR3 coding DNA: TGTGCCACCAGCAGAGGTGACAGTCTGGCCTACGAGCAGTACTTC. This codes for CATSRGDSLAYEQYF.

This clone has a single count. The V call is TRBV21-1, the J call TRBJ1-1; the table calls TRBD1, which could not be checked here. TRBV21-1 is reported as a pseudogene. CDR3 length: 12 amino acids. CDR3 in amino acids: CASSKVGPEAFF. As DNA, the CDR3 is TGTGCCAGCAGCAAAGTGGGGCCTGAAGCTTTCTTT.

CDR3 residues: CASSRRMTGGLKETQYF. The CDR3 bases are TGTGCCAGCAGCCGCCGAATGACAGGGGGATTAAAAGAGACCCAGTACTTC. The rearrangement joins TRBV28 to TRBJ2-5, with TRBD1 identical over 9 bases. Germline V gene data show CDR1 as MDHEN and CDR2 as SYDVKM. CDR3 size: 17 residues. The V segment lost 6 bases and the J segment 3 bases; nucleotides outside the gene matches: 14.

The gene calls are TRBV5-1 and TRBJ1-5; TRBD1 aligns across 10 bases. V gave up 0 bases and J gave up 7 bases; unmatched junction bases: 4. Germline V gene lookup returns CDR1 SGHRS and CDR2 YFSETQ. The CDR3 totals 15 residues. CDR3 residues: CASSLGQGQGQPQHF. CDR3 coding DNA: TGCGCCAGCAGCTTGGGACAGGGACAGGGGCAGCCCCAGCATTTT.

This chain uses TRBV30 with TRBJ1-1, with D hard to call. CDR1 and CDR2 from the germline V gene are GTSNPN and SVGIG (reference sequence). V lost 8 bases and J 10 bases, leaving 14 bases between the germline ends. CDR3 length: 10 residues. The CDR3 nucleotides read TGTGCCGGAGCGTCATACGGAGCTTTCTTT. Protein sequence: CAGASYGAFF.

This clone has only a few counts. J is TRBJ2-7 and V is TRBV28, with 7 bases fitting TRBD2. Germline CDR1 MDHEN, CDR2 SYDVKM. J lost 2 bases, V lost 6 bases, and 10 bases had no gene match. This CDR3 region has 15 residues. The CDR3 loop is CASRMLPSGPYEQYF. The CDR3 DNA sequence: TGTGCCAGCAGGATGCTGCCTAGCGGCCCCTACGAGCAGTACTTC.

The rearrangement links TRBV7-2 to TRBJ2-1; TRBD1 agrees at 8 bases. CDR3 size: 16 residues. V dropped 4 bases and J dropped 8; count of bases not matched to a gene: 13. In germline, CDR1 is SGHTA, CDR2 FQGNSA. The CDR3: CASSSAPGQVSDEQFF. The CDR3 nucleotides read TGTGCCAGCAGCTCGGCTCCGGGACAGGTGTCCGATGAGCAGTTCTTC. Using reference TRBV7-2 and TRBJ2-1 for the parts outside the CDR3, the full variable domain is GAGVSQSPSNKVTEKGKDVELRCDPISGHTALYWYRQSLGQGLEFLIYFQGNSAPDKSGLPSDRFSAERTGGSVSTLTIQRTQQEDSAVYLCASSSAPGQVSDEQFFGPGTRLTVL.

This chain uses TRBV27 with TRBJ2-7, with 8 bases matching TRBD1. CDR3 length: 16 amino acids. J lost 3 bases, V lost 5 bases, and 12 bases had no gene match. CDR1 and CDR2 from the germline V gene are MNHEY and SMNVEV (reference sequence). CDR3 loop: CASSLYSRGPDYEQYF. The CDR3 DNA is TGTGCCAGCAGTCTCTACTCCAGGGGGCCGGACTACGAGCAGTACTTC.

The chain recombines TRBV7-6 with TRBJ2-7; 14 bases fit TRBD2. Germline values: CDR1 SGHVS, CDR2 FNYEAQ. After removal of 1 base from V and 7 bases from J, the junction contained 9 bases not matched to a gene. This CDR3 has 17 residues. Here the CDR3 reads CASSLGLGTSGRGEQYF. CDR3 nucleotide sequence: TGTGCCAGCAGCTTAGGTTTGGGGACTAGCGGGAGAGGGGAGCAGTACTTC.

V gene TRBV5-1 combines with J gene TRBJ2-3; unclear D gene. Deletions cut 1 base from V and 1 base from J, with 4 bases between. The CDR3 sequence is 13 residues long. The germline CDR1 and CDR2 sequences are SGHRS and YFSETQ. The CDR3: CASSLPGTDTQYF. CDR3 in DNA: TGCGCCAGCAGCTTGCCCGGCACAGATACGCAGTATTTT.